Below, 19 T cell receptor beta chains from the same sample are listed, as sequenced in a study of blood T cells in healthy people across ages (dated by TCRdb to about 2015). Receptors were amplified or captured by 5' RACE. TCRdb records Illumina HiSeq 2500 as the sequencer. The second PCR ran for roughly 6 to 11 cycles and used a J-beta primer mix along with a sample-barcoded 5' primer. TCRdb trimmed the raw reads at Q25, called clones with MiXCR and kept productive beta chains. Under each unique CDR3 protein, matching rows form one entry showing the most common genes and DNA. The sample table contains about 1.5 million distinct CDR3 sequences; only one count was recorded for roughly two fifths of them. Jointly, the top ten make up less than 5% of the sample. Sequences were obtained from blood. Receptors originate from a young woman in good health.

The chain recombines TRBV12-3 or TRBV12-4 with TRBJ1-1; 9 bases map to TRBD1. There are 14 residues in the CDR3. Trimming at V came to 6 bases and at J to 9 bases, leaving 11 bases not matched to a gene. CDR3 sequence: CASRSGQGEEKAFF. The CDR3 DNA sequence: TGTGCCAGCAGGTCGGGACAGGGTGAAGAAAAAGCTTTCTTT.

The table lists this clonotype with a few counts. The gene calls are TRBV20-1 and TRBJ1-5; 8 bases match TRBD1. Germline V gives CDR1 DFQATT, CDR2 SNEGSKA (reference sequence). After removal of 5 bases from V and 4 bases from J, the junction contained 10 bases not matched to a gene. The CDR3 length is 15 residues. This CDR3 is CSALFGQGENQPQHF. The CDR3 DNA reads TGCAGTGCTTTATTCGGACAGGGTGAGAATCAGCCCCAGCATTTT.

This clonotype occurred many times. The chain recombines TRBV4-1 with TRBJ1-2; 9 nucleotides match TRBD1. The V gene end was trimmed by 2 bases and the J gene end by 5 bases; junction bases not matched to a gene: 3. Germline CDR1 MGHRA, CDR2 YSYEKL. The CDR3 spans 14 residues. CDR3 in DNA: TGCGCCAGCAGCCAACCAGGGACAGGGTATGGCTACACCTTC. Protein product: CASSQPGTGYGYTF.

This clonotype was observed a few times. The chain links TRBV12-3 or TRBV12-4 to TRBJ1-2; D possibly corresponds to TRBD1 (6 bases). The V end lost 2 bases, the J end lost 0 bases, and 10 bases lay between the germline ends. CDR3 length equals 15 residues. Written as DNA, the CDR3 is TGTGCCAGCAGTTTATACAGGGAGACTAACTATGGCTACACCTTC. As protein: CASSLYRETNYGYTF.

The chain couples TRBV20-1 to TRBJ2-1; D is uncertain. Per the germline V gene, CDR1 is DFQATT and CDR2 is SNEGSKA (reference sequence). The CDR3 is made up of 14 amino acids. Trimming took 0 bases from V and 5 from J, leaving 11 bases between them. The chain's CDR3 is CSARDEGSHNEQFF. The CDR3, as DNA: TGCAGTGCTAGAGATGAAGGCAGCCACAATGAGCAGTTCTTC.

The chain combines TRBV27 with TRBJ1-6; D unclear. V gave up 5 bases and J gave up 6 bases, with 11 bases separating them. The CDR3 totals 14 residues. CDR1 and CDR2 from the germline V gene are MNHEY and SMNVEV (reference sequence). This CDR3 reads CASSPDLGNSPLHF. CDR3 bases: TGTGCCAGCAGTCCGGACCTGGGTAATTCACCCCTCCACTTT.

In this sample, this clonotype turned up a few times. The chain employs TRBV6-5 and TRBJ2-7, with TRBD2 as a possible D gene (5 bases). Germline-derived CDR1 and CDR2 are MNHEY and SVGAGI. This CDR3 contains 16 residues. The germline V and J ends were trimmed by 5 bases and 2 bases, with 19 bases remaining between them. The CDR3 DNA reads as TGTGCCAGCAGTAGCTGGAGTGATGGGAGTGCCTACGAGCAGTACTTC. As protein: CASSSWSDGSAYEQYF.

This clonotype was recorded a few times. CDR3 loop: CATSGLTDTQYF. The CDR3 DNA reads TGTGCCACCAGTGGGCTCACAGATACGCAGTATTTT. The chain is built from TRBV24-1 and TRBJ2-3; D uncertain. The length of the CDR3 is 12 residues. Germline CDR1 and CDR2: KGHDR and SFDVKD. V was cut by 5 bases and J by 2 bases, with 4 bases left in between.

About this clonotype itself: At one boundary the junction diverges from the germline segment, which might be a read error. The gene calls are TRBV25-1 and TRBJ1-2; 8 positions agree with TRBD1. CDR3 length: 18 amino acids. Germline CDR1 MGHDK, CDR2 SYGVNS. The CDR3 spells CACSELGQGQTCGYGYTF. The CDR3 nucleotides read TGTGCCTGCAGTGAGCTCGGACAGGGCCAAACATGCGGCTATGGCTACACCTTC.

V gene TRBV5-4 combines with J gene TRBJ2-3, with 10 bases identical to TRBD2. There are 16 residues in the CDR3. Germline loops: CDR1 SGHNT, CDR2 YYREEE (reference sequence). V shed 4 bases, J shed 5 bases, and the junction held 10 bases outside the gene matches. CDR3 DNA: TGTGCCAGCAGCCTCCCTCTAGCGGGGGTCAGAGATACGCAGTATTTT. As protein: CASSLPLAGVRDTQYF.

This CDR3 reads CSARDQEGSRYQETQYF. The CDR3 bases are TGCAGTGCTAGAGATCAGGAGGGCAGCAGGTACCAAGAGACCCAGTACTTC. J is TRBJ2-5 and V is TRBV20-1, with TRBD2 as a possible D gene (6 bases). This CDR3 comprises 17 residues. The germline V and J ends were trimmed by 0 bases and 0 bases, with 17 bases remaining between them. Germline values: CDR1 DFQATT, CDR2 SNEGSKA (reference sequence).

A single count supports this clonotype. This chain connects TRBV29-1 to TRBJ1-1; D is unresolved. V was cut by 4 bases and J by 4 bases, with 4 bases left in between. CDR1 and CDR2 from the germline V gene are SQVTM and ANQGSEA. The CDR3 has 10 amino acids. Here the CDR3 reads CSVVSTEAFF. The CDR3 DNA is TGCAGCGTTGTTTCCACTGAAGCTTTCTTT.

The chain has TRBV4-3 and TRBJ2-3; possibly TRBD1 for D (5 bases). CDR3 length: 14 residues. Germline V CDR1 and CDR2: LGHNA, YSLEER. The germline V and J ends were trimmed by 0 bases and 6 bases, with 10 bases remaining between them. The DNA of the CDR3 is TGCGCCAGCAGCCAAGATCAGGGAAGGGATACGCAGTATTTT. This gives the protein CASSQDQGRDTQYF.

The V call is TRBV6-1, the J call TRBJ2-5, with no clear D. V lost 8 bases and J 5 bases, leaving 6 bases between the germline ends. This CDR3 has 10 residues. CDR1 and CDR2 from the germline V gene are MNHNS and SASEGT. Written as DNA, the CDR3 is TGTGCCAGCGAGTGGGAGACCCAGTACTTC. Its protein is CASEWETQYF.

The chain joins TRBV5-1 to TRBJ2-5, with D tentatively TRBD1 (7 bases). Germline CDR1 and CDR2: SGHRS and YFSETQ. The CDR3 consists of 17 residues. Between the trimmed V and J ends, which lost 2 bases and 3 bases, there was a span of 20 bases. The CDR3 loop is CASSFLQGEVSEETQYF. DNA of the CDR3: TGCGCCAGCAGCTTCCTGCAGGGGGAGGTTTCTGAAGAGACCCAGTACTTC.

The sample holds a few counts of this clonotype. This chain joins TRBV5-5 and TRBJ2-1; 7 positions match TRBD2. The CDR3 totals 17 residues. Per germline, CDR1 SGHKS and CDR2 YYEKEE (reference sequence). Unmatched junction bases numbered 14, after V lost 3 bases and J lost 5 bases. This chain's CDR3 is CASSSRSGEGLNNEQFF. The CDR3 region has the DNA TGTGCCAGCAGCTCACGCTCCGGGGAGGGACTGAACAATGAGCAGTTCTTC.

About this clonotype itself: A much larger clonotype is one base distant, so this may be a read error. The J gene is TRBJ1-5, the V gene TRBV10-3, with a weak D call TRBD1 (5 bases). Germline CDR1 is ENHRY and CDR2 is SYGVKD. CDR3 length equals 14 residues. The CDR3 region is CDISGQGGNQPQHF. The DNA of the CDR3 is TGTGACATCAGTGGTCAGGGAGGCAATCAGCCCCAGCATTTT.

The V and J genes are TRBV4-1 and TRBJ1-1; D gene unclear. V lost 2 bases and J 4 bases, leaving 11 bases between the germline ends. The CDR3 has 14 amino acids. Germline CDR1 and CDR2: MGHRA and YSYEKL. The CDR3 coding sequence is TGCGCCAGCAGCCAAACACGGCCCATCACTGAAGCTTTCTTT. Its protein product is CASSQTRPITEAFF.

The CDR3 bases are TGTGCCAGCAGCGTTTCGGGACTAGCGGAGAATGAGCAGTTCTTC. It specifies CASSVSGLAENEQFF. The genes are TRBV9 and TRBJ2-1; TRBD2 agrees at 11 bases. Germline V lookup: CDR1 SGDLS, CDR2 YYNGEE. Trimming at V came to 2 bases and at J to 7 bases, leaving 5 bases not matched to a gene. The CDR3 loop spans 15 amino acids.